This record covers a single T cell receptor (beta chain). Its specificity is not known. Vbeta (60) and Jbeta (13) primers were used in the PCR. Sequencing used immunoSEQ multiplex PCR; TCRdb keeps in-frame clones, though not all of them. The table has some 150,000 clones, over 75% seen once. The data were taken from a study of cytomegalovirus exposure and HLA in healthy donors. Notes on the study in general: TCR beta chains numbering more than 150 were designated cytomegalovirus-associated. According to a later analysis, donors in an Asian-associated ancestry cluster reportedly had fewer N-insertions than the roughly 630-donor mean.

The CDR3 consists of 15 residues. In germline, CDR1 is SGHVS, CDR2 FQNEAQ. V lost 1 base and J 2 bases, leaving 10 bases between the germline ends. V is TRBV7-8 and J is TRBJ2-3; D may be TRBD1 (6 bases). The source material was PBMCs. The source of this sequence is a man aged 25 to 45 in good health and CMV-seropositive. The CDR3 reads CASSLGLGATDTQYF. CDR3 nucleotides: TGTGCCAGCAGCTTAGGCTTGGGGGCCACAGATACGCAGTATTTT. Full variable domain (missing parts from reference TRBV7-8 and TRBJ2-3): GAGVSQSPRYKVAKRGQDVALRCDPISGHVSLFWYQQALGQGPEFLTYFQNEAQLDKSGLPSDRFFAERPEGSVSTLKIQRTQQEDSAVYLCASSLGLGATDTQYFGPGTRLTVL.